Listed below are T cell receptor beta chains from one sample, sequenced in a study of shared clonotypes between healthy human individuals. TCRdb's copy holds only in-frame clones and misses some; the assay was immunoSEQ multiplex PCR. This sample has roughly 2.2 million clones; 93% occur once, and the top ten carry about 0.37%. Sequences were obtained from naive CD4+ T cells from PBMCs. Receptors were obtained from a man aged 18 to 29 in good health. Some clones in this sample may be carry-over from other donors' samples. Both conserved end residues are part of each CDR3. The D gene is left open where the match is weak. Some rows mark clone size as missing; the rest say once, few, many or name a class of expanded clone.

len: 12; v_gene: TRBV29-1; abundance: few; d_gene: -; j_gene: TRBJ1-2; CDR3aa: CSVGFETAGYTF; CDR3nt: TGCAGCGTTGGTTTCGAGACGGCGGGCTACACCTTC
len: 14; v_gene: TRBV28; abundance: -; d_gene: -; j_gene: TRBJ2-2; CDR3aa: CASSRPANTGELFF; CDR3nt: TGTGCCAGCAGTCGACCTGCAAACACCGGGGAGCTGTTTTTT
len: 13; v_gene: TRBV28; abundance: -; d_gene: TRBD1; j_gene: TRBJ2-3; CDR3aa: CAERGQGGDTQYF; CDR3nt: TGTGCCGAACGAGGACAGGGGGGAGATACGCAGTATTTT
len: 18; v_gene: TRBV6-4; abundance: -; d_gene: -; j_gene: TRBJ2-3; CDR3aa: CASSDGPRPQGGKDTQYF; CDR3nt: TGTGCCAGCAGTGACGGCCCCAGGCCCCAGGGCGGTAAAGATACGCAGTATTTT
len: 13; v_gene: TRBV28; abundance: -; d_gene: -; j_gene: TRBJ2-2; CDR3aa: CASSLSDTGELFF; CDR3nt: TGTGCCAGCAGTTTATCCGACACCGGGGAGCTGTTTTTT
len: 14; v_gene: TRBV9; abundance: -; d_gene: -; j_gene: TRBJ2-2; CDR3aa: CASSPAQGSGELFF; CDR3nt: TGTGCCAGCAGCCCCGCCCAGGGATCCGGGGAGCTGTTTTTT
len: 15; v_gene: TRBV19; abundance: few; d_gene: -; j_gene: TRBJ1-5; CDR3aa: CASRSAGASNQPQHF; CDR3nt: TGTGCCAGTAGGTCCGCGGGGGCGAGCAATCAGCCCCAGCATTTT
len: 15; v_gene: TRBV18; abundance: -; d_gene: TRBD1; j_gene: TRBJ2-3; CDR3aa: CASSLDRGRADTQYF; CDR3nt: TGTGCCAGCTCGCTCGACAGGGGGCGTGCAGATACGCAGTATTTT
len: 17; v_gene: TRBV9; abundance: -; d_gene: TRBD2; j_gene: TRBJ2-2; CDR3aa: CASSPAFSGRDTGELFF; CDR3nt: TGTGCCAGCAGCCCCGCGTTTAGCGGGAGAGACACCGGGGAGCTGTTTTTT
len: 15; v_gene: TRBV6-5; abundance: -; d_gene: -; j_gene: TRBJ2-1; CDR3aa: CASSYAGDLVREQFF; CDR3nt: TGTGCCAGCAGTTACGCAGGGGATTTGGTTCGTGAGCAGTTCTTC
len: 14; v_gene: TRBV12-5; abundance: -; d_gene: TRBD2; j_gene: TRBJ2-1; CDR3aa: CASGQSGGVNEQFF; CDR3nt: TGTGCTAGTGGCCAATCCGGGGGGGTGAATGAGCAGTTCTTC
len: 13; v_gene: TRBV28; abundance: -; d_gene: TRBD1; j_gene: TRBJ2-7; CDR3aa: CASLRQGVYEQYF; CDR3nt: TGTGCCAGCCTTCGACAGGGGGTCTACGAGCAGTACTTC
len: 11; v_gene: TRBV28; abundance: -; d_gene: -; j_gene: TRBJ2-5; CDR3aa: CASSSWGAQYF; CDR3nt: TGTGCCAGCAGTTCCTGGGGCGCCCAGTACTTC
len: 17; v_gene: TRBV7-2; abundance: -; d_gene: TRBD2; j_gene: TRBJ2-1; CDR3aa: CASSVASGRVAYNEQFF; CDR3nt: TGTGCCAGCAGCGTCGCTAGCGGGAGGGTGGCTTACAATGAGCAGTTCTTC
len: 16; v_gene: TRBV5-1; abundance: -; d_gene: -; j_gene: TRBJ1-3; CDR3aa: CASSLEPALAGNTIYF; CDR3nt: TGCGCCAGCAGCTTGGAGCCCGCCCTGGCTGGAAACACCATATATTTT
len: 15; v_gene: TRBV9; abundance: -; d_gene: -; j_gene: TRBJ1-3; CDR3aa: CASSVVSTPGNTIYF; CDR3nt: TGTGCCAGCAGCGTAGTGAGTACTCCTGGAAACACCATATATTTT
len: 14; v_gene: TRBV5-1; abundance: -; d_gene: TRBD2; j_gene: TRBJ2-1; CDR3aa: CASSLLAARNEQFF; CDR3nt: TGCGCCAGCAGCTTGCTAGCGGCACGCAATGAGCAGTTCTTC
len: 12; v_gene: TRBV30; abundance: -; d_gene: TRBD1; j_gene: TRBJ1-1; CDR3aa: CAWSVQGGRAFF; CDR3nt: TGTGCCTGGAGTGTACAGGGGGGCCGAGCTTTCTTT
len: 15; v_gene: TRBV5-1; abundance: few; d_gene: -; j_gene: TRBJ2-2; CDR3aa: CASSLEGANTGELFF; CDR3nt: TGCGCCAGCAGCTTGGAAGGGGCGAACACCGGGGAGCTGTTTTTT
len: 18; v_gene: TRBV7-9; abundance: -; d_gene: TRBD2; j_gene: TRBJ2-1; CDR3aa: CASTQRSGTSGISNEQFF; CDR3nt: TGTGCCAGCACCCAACGGTCCGGGACTAGCGGGATAAGCAATGAGCAGTTCTTC
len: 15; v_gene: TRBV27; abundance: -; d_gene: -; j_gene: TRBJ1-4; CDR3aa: CASSSPGGTNEKLFF; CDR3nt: TGTGCCAGCAGCTCCCCGGGGGGGACTAATGAAAAACTGTTTTTT
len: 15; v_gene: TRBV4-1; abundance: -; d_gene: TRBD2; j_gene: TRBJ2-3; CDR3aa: CASSQLAGGTDTQYF; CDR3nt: TGCGCCAGCAGCCAACTAGCGGGAGGGACAGATACGCAGTATTTT
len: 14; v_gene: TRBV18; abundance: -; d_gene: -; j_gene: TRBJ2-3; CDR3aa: CASSPLARTDTQYF; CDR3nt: TGTGCCAGCTCACCACTGGCGAGGACAGATACGCAGTATTTT
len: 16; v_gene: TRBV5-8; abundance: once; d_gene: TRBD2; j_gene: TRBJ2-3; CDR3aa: CASSLRLAGGEAAQYF; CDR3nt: TGTGCCAGCAGCTTAAGACTAGCGGGAGGGGAGGCCGCGCAGTATTTT
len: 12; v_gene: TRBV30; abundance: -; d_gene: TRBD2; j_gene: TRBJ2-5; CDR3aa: CAWGTSGETQYF; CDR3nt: TGTGCCTGGGGGACTAGCGGAGAGACCCAGTACTTC
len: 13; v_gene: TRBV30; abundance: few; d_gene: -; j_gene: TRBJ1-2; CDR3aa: CAWRQRTDYGYTF; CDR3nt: TGTGCCTGGAGGCAACGGACAGACTATGGCTACACCTTC